This T cell receptor beta chain stems from a study of cytomegalovirus exposure and HLA in healthy donors. The PCR made use of 60 Vbeta and 13 Jbeta primers. Method: immunoSEQ multiplex PCR; TCRdb's copy keeps in-frame clones and lacks some. Of roughly 130,000 clones detected, approximately 85% appear once; the ten largest clones hold under 2%. A single count supports this clone. This CDR3 has 17 amino acids. V was cut by 4 bases and J by 5 bases, with 21 bases left in between. Germline V lookup: CDR1 SGHNT, CDR2 YENEEA. Material: PBMCs. The chain joins TRBV11-3 to TRBJ1-5; a possible D gene is TRBD1 (6 bases). The TCR sequence derives from a boy aged 5 to 17 in good health and CMV-seronegative. This chain's CDR3 is CASSSLRTDPIDQPQHF. The CDR3, as DNA: TGTGCCAGCAGCTCCCTCCGGACAGATCCCATTGATCAGCCCCAGCATTTT.